This T cell receptor (beta chain) was sequenced during a study of CD4 T cell repertoires in COVID-19. Sequencing was done directly on freshly isolated, uncultured memory T cells. Overall study results and limits: SARS-CoV and/or HKU1 spike cultures shared between about 7 and 26% of SARS-CoV-2 clonotypes. Suggested intraclonal diversification: top SARS-CoV-2-reactive clonotypes appeared in two or three memory subsets.

Trimming removed 0 bases at V and 3 bases at J, with 6 bases between. The length of the CDR3 is 13 residues. Germline V lookup: CDR1 MNHNS, CDR2 SASEGT. Method: immunoSEQ multiplex PCR; TCRdb's copy keeps in-frame clones and lacks some. The table shows approximately 22,000 clones, with roughly 84% occurring only once. Details on this clone: The antigen remains undetermined.

This chain connects TRBV6-1 to TRBJ2-7; D call uncertain. The input for sequencing was central memory CD4+ T cells from blood, taken before the COVID-19 pandemic. This sequence originates from a human donor who had COVID-19. CDR3 in DNA: TGTGCCAGCAGTGAAGCGTCCGTCTACGAGCAGTACTTC. Translated: CASSEASVYEQYF.